This T cell receptor (beta chain) was captured in a study of T-cell memory formation after mild COVID-19. Across the study: TCR clusters showed largely donor specificity.

From the 5' RACE reads, TCRdb called clonotypes with MiXCR, one entry per CDR3 protein. The data contain about 340,000 distinct CDR3 sequences, approximately 15% of them singletons. There are a few counts of this clonotype. The antigen is undetermined. CDR3 length equals 13 residues. Trimming pared 3 bases from V and 5 bases from J, leaving 10 bases between. Germline CDR1 MGHDK, CDR2 SYGVNS. Study-wide findings and caveats: A second wave expanding day 15 to 37 was CD4+-biased; contracting clones were balanced. Those CD4+ clones that contracted were mainly in CM and EM (CD8+ ones in EMRA). Prior to infection, memory already included some responding clones, suggesting cross-reactive memory joined.

The sequence derives from a man between 18 and 35 years old who had mild COVID-19 (a few samples of this study predate the infection). Cell type and time point are not known. The chain has TRBV25-1 and TRBJ1-2, with D unclear. What was sequenced was PBMCs or a T cell subset sorted from them (not recorded which). CDR3 protein: CASSDRLKYGYTF. The CDR3 DNA reads TGTGCCAGCAGTGACCGTTTAAAGTATGGCTACACCTTC.